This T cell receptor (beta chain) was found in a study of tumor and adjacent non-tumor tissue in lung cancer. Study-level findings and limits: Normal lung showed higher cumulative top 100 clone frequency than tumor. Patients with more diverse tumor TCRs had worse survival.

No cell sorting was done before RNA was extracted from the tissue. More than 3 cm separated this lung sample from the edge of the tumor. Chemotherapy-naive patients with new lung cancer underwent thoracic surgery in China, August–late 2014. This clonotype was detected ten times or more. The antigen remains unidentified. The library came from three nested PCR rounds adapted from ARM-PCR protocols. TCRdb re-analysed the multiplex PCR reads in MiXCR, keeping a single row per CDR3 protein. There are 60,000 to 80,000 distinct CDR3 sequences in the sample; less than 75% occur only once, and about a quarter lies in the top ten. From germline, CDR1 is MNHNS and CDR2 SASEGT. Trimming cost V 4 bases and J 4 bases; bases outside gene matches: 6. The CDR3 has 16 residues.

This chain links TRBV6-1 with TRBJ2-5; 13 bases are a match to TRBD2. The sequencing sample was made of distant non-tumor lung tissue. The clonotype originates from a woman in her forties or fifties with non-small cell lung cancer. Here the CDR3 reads CASSARLAGGIETQYF. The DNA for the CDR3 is TGTGCCAGCAGTGCCCGACTAGCGGGAGGAATAGAGACCCAGTACTTC.